This T cell receptor beta chain was sequenced in a study of vaccination and CD4 T cells after COVID-19. Whole-study results and caveats: The researchers studied relatively few convalescent patients and omitted early post-infection timepoints. Going from around 20 to 38, median SARS-CoV-2-reactive clonotypes did not rise significantly.

The germline V gene has CDR1 SEHNR and CDR2 FQNEAQ (reference sequence). The CDR3 sequence is 13 residues long. The V end lost 4 bases, the J end lost 2 bases, and 8 bases lay between the germline ends. MiXCR was run by TCRdb on the PCR reads, yielding one entry per CDR3 protein. This table holds 25,000 or so distinct CDR3 sequences, approximately 51% found once. In regard to this clonotype: The antigen is unknown.

The sequencing used CD4+ T cells from blood, collected before SARS-CoV-2 vaccination. J is TRBJ1-1 and V is TRBV7-9; D gene unclear. This TCR came from a human donor who had recovered from COVID-19. CDR3 residues: CASSSGSNTEAFF. DNA of the CDR3: TGTGCCAGCAGCTCGGGAAGTAACACTGAAGCTTTCTTT.